This T cell receptor beta chain was documented in a study of cytomegalovirus exposure and HLA in healthy donors. Study-wide findings and caveats: In a later analysis, at a false discovery rate of 0.05, about 16,000 TCR beta sequences matched HLA alleles.

The germline gives CDR1 SGDLS, CDR2 YYNGEE. The V and J ends lost 2 bases and 5 bases, in that order; junction bases with no gene match: 7. The CDR3 has 14 residues. To note about this clone: The antigen is undetermined.

Primers included in the PCR were 60 Vbeta and 13 Jbeta primers. The protocol was immunoSEQ multiplex PCR, while the TCRdb copy is restricted to in-frame clones and leaves out a portion. The sample holds some 160,000 clones; roughly 80% are singletons and the top ten take about 6.3%. The sample was PBMCs. This clonotype was obtained from a male donor in good health and CMV-seropositive. This chain joins TRBV9 and TRBJ2-7; 7 bases are a match to TRBD1. The CDR3 protein is CASSVTGSPHEQYF. DNA of the CDR3: TGTGCCAGCAGCGTGACAGGGTCTCCCCACGAGCAGTACTTC.